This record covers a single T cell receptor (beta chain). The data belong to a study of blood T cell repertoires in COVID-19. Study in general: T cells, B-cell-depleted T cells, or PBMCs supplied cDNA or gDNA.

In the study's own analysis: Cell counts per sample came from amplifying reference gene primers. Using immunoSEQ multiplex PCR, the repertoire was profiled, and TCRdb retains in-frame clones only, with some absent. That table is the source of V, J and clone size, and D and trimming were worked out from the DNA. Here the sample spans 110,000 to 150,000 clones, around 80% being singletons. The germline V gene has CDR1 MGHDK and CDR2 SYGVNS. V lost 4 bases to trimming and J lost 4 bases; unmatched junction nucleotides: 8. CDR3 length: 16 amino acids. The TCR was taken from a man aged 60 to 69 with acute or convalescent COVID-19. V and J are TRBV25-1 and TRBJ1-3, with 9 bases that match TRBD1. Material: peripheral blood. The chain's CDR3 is CASSGGQGYTGNTIYF. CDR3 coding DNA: TGTGCCAGCAGTGGGGGACAGGGATACACCGGAAACACCATATATTTT.